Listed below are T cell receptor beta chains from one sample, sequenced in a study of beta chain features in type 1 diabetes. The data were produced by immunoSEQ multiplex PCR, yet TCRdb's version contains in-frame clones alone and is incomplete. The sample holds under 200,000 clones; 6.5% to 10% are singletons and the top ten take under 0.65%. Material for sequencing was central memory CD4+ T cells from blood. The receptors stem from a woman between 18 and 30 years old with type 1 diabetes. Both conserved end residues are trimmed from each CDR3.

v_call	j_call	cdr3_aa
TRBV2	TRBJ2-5	ASSTDQAQY
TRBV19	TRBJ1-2	ASSMDRNYGYT
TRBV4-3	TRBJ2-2	ASSRAMGGGELF
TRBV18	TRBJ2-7	ASSPGTYEQY
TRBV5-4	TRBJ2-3	ASSLWLAGVQDTQY
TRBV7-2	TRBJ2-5	ASSLQGRETQY
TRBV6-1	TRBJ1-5	ASSEGGDQPQH
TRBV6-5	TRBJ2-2	ASSPGAGDTGELF
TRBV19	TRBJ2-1	ASSRDTMTSYNEQF
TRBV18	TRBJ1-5	ASSPTGQGNQPQH
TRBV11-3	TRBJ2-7	ASSLDGGYEQY
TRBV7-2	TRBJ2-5	ASSLAGTSGSETQY
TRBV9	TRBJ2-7	ASSRAGASYEQY
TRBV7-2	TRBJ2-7	ASSLDRGHGEQY
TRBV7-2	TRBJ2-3	ASSLGWGGKGDTQY
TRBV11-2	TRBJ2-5	ASSLGFGGETQY
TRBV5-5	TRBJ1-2	ASSPGTSNYGYT
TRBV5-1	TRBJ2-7	ASSLTPGQNYEQY
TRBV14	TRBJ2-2	ASSQDSWTHPGELF
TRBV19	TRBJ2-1	ASSSASGGTSYNEQF
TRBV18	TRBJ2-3	ASSPPGAATRDTQY
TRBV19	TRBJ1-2	ASSDAGDSRYGYT
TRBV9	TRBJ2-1	ASSPRDSNNEQF
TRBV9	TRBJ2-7	ASSPGTSGVYEQY
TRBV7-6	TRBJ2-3	ASSKSGASTDTQY
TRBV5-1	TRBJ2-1	ASRSGQPHYNEQF
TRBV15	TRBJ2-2	ATSRQGTGELF
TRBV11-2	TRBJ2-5	ASSSDGFQETQY
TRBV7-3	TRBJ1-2	ASSTRPGTGDVYGYT
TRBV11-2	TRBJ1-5	ASSLDPGGYQPQH
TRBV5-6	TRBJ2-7	ASSPLRVGYEQY
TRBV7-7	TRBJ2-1	ASSLGNRERGGEQF
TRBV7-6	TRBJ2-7	ASSRGDRAYEQY
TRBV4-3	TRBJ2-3	ASSQGHSTVLDTQY
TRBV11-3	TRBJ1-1	ASSLVRHSAEAF
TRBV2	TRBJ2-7	ASSGQTYEQY
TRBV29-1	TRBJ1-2	SVPGRGFHGYT
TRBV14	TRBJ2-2	ASSLSTGELF
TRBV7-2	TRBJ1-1	ASSAPEGNTEAF
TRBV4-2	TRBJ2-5	ASSQQNPTGHQETQY
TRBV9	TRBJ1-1	ASSVDPPVDTEAF
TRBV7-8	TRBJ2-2	ASSGQVNTGELF
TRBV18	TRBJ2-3	ASSEAATPGTDTQY
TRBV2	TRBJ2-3	ASSDGGLDTQY
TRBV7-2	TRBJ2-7	ASSQVGLAGSGQY